What follows is one T cell receptor (beta chain) and its context. These data belong to a study of technical replicates of blood from a few donors. Using immunoSEQ multiplex PCR, the repertoire was profiled, and TCRdb retains in-frame clones only, with some absent. The table records around 67,000 clones, roughly 92% of them present only once. V was clipped by 4 bases and J by 0 bases, with 4 bases between them. The CDR3 length is 12 residues. Germline V gene lookup returns CDR1 SGHTS and CDR2 YDEGEE. The receptor's source is a human donor in good health. The sample comprised T cells isolated from PBMCs. V and J are TRBV5-8 and TRBJ2-5; D not certain. The CDR3 loop is CASSAYQETQYF. In DNA form, the CDR3 reads TGTGCCAGCAGCGCGTACCAAGAGACCCAGTACTTC.